The T cell receptor beta chain described here comes from a study of cytomegalovirus exposure and HLA in healthy donors. This CDR3 is 16 amino acids long. V was pared by 0 bases and J by 6 bases, with 8 bases of the junction left unmatched. Germline assignment: CDR1 MGHRA and CDR2 YSYEKL. The PCR had 60 Vbeta and 13 Jbeta primers. Profiled with immunoSEQ multiplex PCR; TCRdb holds only in-frame clones, not every one. The sample holds 40,000 to 60,000 clones, 55% to 85% seen once. This sequence originates from a woman aged 50 to 60 in good health and CMV-seronegative. Sequenced: PBMCs. The V and J genes are TRBV4-1 and TRBJ2-1; 7 nucleotides align to TRBD2. CDR3 in DNA: TGCGCCAGCAGCCAAGAGGGGAGGGCTAGTCGCAATGAGCAGTTCTTC. Amino acids: CASSQEGRASRNEQFF.